This T cell receptor (beta chain) is from a study of cytomegalovirus exposure and HLA in healthy donors. From germline, CDR1 is SGHRS and CDR2 YFSETQ. This CDR3 has 13 amino acids. Germline trimming cut 6 bases from V and 0 bases from J; bases unmatched to any gene: 2. Profiled with immunoSEQ multiplex PCR; TCRdb holds only in-frame clones, not every one. The sample holds hundreds of thousands of clones, over 80% seen once. The chain joins TRBV5-1 to TRBJ2-5; 7 positions agree with TRBD1. Material for sequencing was PBMCs. This receptor was taken from a woman younger than 30 in good health and CMV-seronegative. Here the CDR3 reads CASTTGDQETQYF. CDR3 nucleotide sequence: TGCGCCAGCACCACAGGGGACCAAGAGACCCAGTACTTC.